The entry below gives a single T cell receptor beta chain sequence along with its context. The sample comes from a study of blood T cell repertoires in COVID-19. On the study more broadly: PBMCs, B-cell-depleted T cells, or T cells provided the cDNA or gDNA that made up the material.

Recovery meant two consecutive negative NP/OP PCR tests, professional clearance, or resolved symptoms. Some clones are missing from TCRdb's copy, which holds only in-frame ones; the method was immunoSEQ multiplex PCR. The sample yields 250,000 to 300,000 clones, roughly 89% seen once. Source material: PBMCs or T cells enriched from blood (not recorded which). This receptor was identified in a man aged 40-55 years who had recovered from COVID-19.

The CDR3 region is CASTRGGHLESPLHF. The CDR3 DNA follows: TGTGCCAGCACACGCGGGGGGCATTTAGAATCACCCCTCCACTTT. This rearrangement joins TRBV6-5 to TRBJ1-6; D possibly corresponds to TRBD1 (6 bases). The V gene lost 7 bases and the J gene lost 10 bases, with 20 bases spanning the gap. The CDR3 is 15 amino acids. CDR1 is MNHEY, CDR2 SVGAGI, per germline.